The rows below give T cell receptor beta chains drawn from one sample of a study of T-cell memory formation after mild COVID-19. In TCRdb, the 5' RACE reads were re-called with MiXCR into one record per CDR3 protein. Altogether about 470,000 distinct CDR3 sequences are present, around a quarter being singletons, with the ten largest covering under 15%. Sequenced: PBMCs or a T cell subset sorted from them (not recorded which). These receptors were taken from an adult woman who had mild COVID-19 (a few samples of this study predate the infection). Cell type and time point are not known. Each CDR3 is given with its conserved first and last residue. The order of the fields is clone size, D gene, V gene, J gene, CDR3 protein, CDR3 DNA. D genes are given only for firm matches. Clone size is stated in some rows and not others, as once, few, many or a class when expanded.

>-|-|TRBV25-1|TRBJ2-7
CASSGGPGGREQYF
TGTGCCAGCAGTGGGGGCCCCGGGGGGCGCGAGCAGTACTTC
>few|-|TRBV20-1|TRBJ2-7
CSARRAAGLSFYEQYF
TGCAGTGCTAGGAGGGCCGCTGGACTATCCTTCTACGAGCAGTACTTC
>many|-|TRBV24-1|TRBJ2-3
CATSGGQGFGATQYF
TGTGCCACCAGTGGGGGCCAGGGGTTTGGGGCTACGCAGTATTTT
>once|TRBD1|TRBV15|TRBJ1-2
CATSTGGYGYTF
TGTGCCACCAGCACAGGGGGCTATGGCTACACCTTC
>-|TRBD1|TRBV29-1|TRBJ2-7
CSVVDRGKLTYEQYF
TGCAGCGTTGTAGACAGGGGGAAACTTACCTACGAGCAGTACTTC
>-|-|TRBV27|TRBJ1-5
CASSLRGMRNQPQHF
TGTGCCAGCAGTTTAAGGGGGATGAGAAATCAGCCCCAGCATTTT
>-|-|TRBV13|TRBJ2-7
CASSSPSLSYEQYF
TGTGCCAGCAGCTCGCCCTCCCTATCCTACGAGCAGTACTTC
>many|-|TRBV29-1|TRBJ2-1
CSALSAGWRNEQFF
TGCAGCGCCCTGAGCGCCGGATGGCGGAATGAGCAGTTCTTC
>-|-|TRBV9|TRBJ2-7
CASSAGVGEIYEQYF
TGTGCCAGCAGCGCCGGCGTGGGAGAGATCTACGAGCAGTACTTC
>once|TRBD2|TRBV20-1|TRBJ2-2
CSARDAQAGGRTGELFF
TGCAGTGCTAGAGATGCCCAAGCGGGAGGGCGTACCGGGGAGCTGTTTTTT
>-|-|TRBV4-3|TRBJ2-1
CASSQEDTGYNEQFF
TGCGCCAGCAGCCAAGAGGACACAGGATACAATGAGCAGTTCTTC
>-|TRBD1|TRBV6-2/TRBV6-3|TRBJ2-7
CASSPLDRDSYEQYF
TGTGCCAGCAGTCCTTTGGACAGGGATTCCTACGAGCAGTACTTC
>few|TRBD1|TRBV4-1|TRBJ2-7
CASSQGTGDPYEQYF
TGCGCCAGCAGCCAAGGGACAGGGGACCCCTACGAGCAGTACTTC
>-|-|TRBV7-2|TRBJ1-1
CASSVGGRGTEAFF
TGTGCCAGCAGCGTAGGGGGGCGAGGCACTGAAGCTTTCTTT
>once|-|TRBV6-1|TRBJ2-7
CASTSLGWEQYF
TGTGCCAGCACCTCCCTTGGGTGGGAGCAGTACTTC
>many|-|TRBV12-3/TRBV12-4|TRBJ1-2
CASRITAGDGYTF
TGTGCCAGCAGAATTACGGCCGGGGATGGCTACACCTTC
>-|TRBD2|TRBV7-8|TRBJ2-5
CASSFGWGGTRESRETQYF
TGTGCCAGCAGCTTTGGCTGGGGAGGGACGAGGGAGTCACGGGAGACCCAGTACTTC
>few|-|TRBV7-9|TRBJ1-2
CASSMTDADYGYTF
TGTGCCAGCAGCATGACAGATGCGGACTATGGCTACACCTTC
>once|-|TRBV19|TRBJ1-2
CASYLRGSYGYTF
TGTGCCAGTTACCTGCGGGGGAGCTATGGCTACACCTTC
>-|-|TRBV7-9|TRBJ1-1
CASSLVAVENTEAFF
TGTGCCAGCAGCTTGGTCGCGGTGGAGAACACTGAAGCTTTCTTT
>medium-sized|-|TRBV7-3|TRBJ2-3
CASSPGPATDTQYF
TGTGCCAGCAGCCCGGGTCCTGCCACAGATACGCAGTATTTT
>few|-|TRBV7-9|TRBJ2-5
CASSGPGRETQYF
TGTGCCAGCAGCGGGCCGGGTCGGGAGACCCAGTACTTC
>few|-|TRBV7-2|TRBJ2-7
CASSLVVGAVEQYF
TGTGCCAGCAGCTTAGTTGTGGGCGCAGTCGAGCAGTACTTC
>few|TRBD2|TRBV6-1|TRBJ2-5
CASSEGLAQTQYF
TGTGCCAGCAGTGAAGGACTAGCGCAGACCCAGTACTTC
>few|-|TRBV29-1|TRBJ1-1
CSVEDGDIPWSDTEAFF
TGCAGCGTTGAAGATGGGGACATCCCATGGTCGGACACTGAAGCTTTCTTT
>few|-|TRBV15|TRBJ1-2
CATSRGSAIYGYTF
TGTGCCACCAGCAGAGGCAGCGCTATCTATGGCTACACCTTC
>-|-|TRBV24-1|TRBJ2-7
CATSDLKDEQYF
TGTGCCACCAGTGATTTAAAGGACGAGCAGTACTTC
>few|-|TRBV6-5|TRBJ1-2
CASSYSRRGNYGYTF
TGTGCCAGCAGTTACTCCCGACGGGGGAACTATGGCTACACCTTC
>once|-|TRBV20-1|TRBJ2-5
CSARVPGVETQYF
TGCAGTGCTAGAGTGCCAGGGGTAGAGACCCAGTACTTC
>-|-|TRBV7-2|TRBJ1-3
CASSSRWQSGTIYF
TGTGCCAGCAGCTCGAGGTGGCAATCGGGCACCATATATTTT
>few|TRBD1|TRBV11-1|TRBJ2-3
CASSLLIQGRTDTQYF
TGTGCCAGCAGCTTATTGATACAGGGGCGCACAGATACGCAGTATTTT
>-|-|TRBV5-1|TRBJ1-1
CASSLADREAFF
TGCGCCAGCAGCTTAGCGGACAGAGAAGCTTTCTTT
>few|-|TRBV7-9|TRBJ1-4
CASSLSGEKLFF
TGTGCCAGCAGCTTATCAGGGGAAAAACTGTTTTTT
>-|-|TRBV4-1|TRBJ2-7
CASSQRASGGSWEQYF
TGCGCCAGCAGCCAAAGGGCGTCCGGGGGCTCATGGGAGCAGTACTTC
>-|-|TRBV30|TRBJ2-5
CAWGSGLTGETQYF
TGTGCATGGGGTTCTGGGCTCACAGGAGAGACCCAGTACTTC
>few|-|TRBV7-2|TRBJ2-3
CASSLGQRGDTQYF
TGTGCCAGCAGCTTAGGACAGAGGGGAGATACGCAGTATTTT
>many|TRBD2|TRBV20-1|TRBJ2-7
CSAASGLAGVPEQYF
TGCAGTGCAGCCAGCGGACTAGCGGGAGTTCCCGAGCAGTACTTC
>-|-|TRBV21-1|TRBJ1-1
CASSKLVGVTEAFF
TGTGCCAGCAGCAAATTGGTCGGGGTCACTGAAGCTTTCTTT
>-|TRBD2|TRBV6-6|TRBJ2-3
CASSYSGYGGNTDTQYF
TGTGCCAGCAGTTACTCCGGGTACGGGGGGAACACAGATACGCAGTATTTT
>many|-|TRBV7-9|TRBJ2-1
CASSLVNEQFF
TGTGCCAGCAGCTTAGTCAATGAGCAGTTCTTC
>-|-|TRBV5-6|TRBJ1-1
CASSDPNTEAFF
TGTGCCAGCAGCGACCCGAACACTGAAGCTTTCTTT
>-|TRBD1|TRBV6-2/TRBV6-3|TRBJ2-7
CAVCRDRSSYEQYF
TGTGCCGTCTGCCGGGACAGGAGCTCCTACGAGCAGTACTTC
>-|-|TRBV5-4|TRBJ1-6
CASSLGGGGLLSSYNSPLHF
TGTGCCAGCAGCTTAGGCGGAGGTGGCCTCCTTAGCTCCTATAATTCACCCCTCCACTTT
>many|-|TRBV11-2|TRBJ2-4
CASSTLWGKENIQYF
TGTGCCAGCAGCACCCTGTGGGGGAAAGAAAACATTCAGTACTTC
>-|TRBD2|TRBV3-1|TRBJ2-1
CASSQQPGLPNNEQFF
TGTGCCAGCAGCCAACAGCCGGGACTACCAAACAATGAGCAGTTCTTC
>-|-|TRBV20-1|TRBJ1-1
CSARRQAEAFF
TGCAGTGCTAGAAGGCAAGCTGAAGCTTTCTTT
>-|TRBD1|TRBV3-1|TRBJ1-1
CASSRTGRSTEAFF
TGTGCCAGCAGCAGGACAGGGCGATCGACTGAAGCTTTCTTT
>-|-|TRBV20-1|TRBJ2-7
CSASPHATYEQYF
TGCAGTGCTAGCCCTCACGCAACCTACGAGCAGTACTTC
>few|TRBD1|TRBV7-8|TRBJ2-5
CASSLRDRVAETQYF
TGTGCCAGCAGCCTCCGGGACAGGGTAGCGGAGACCCAGTACTTC
>few|TRBD1|TRBV5-1|TRBJ2-5
CASSGDSKTQYF
TGCGCCAGCAGCGGGGACAGCAAGACCCAGTACTTC
>few|TRBD1|TRBV12-3/TRBV12-4|TRBJ1-1
CASSWDRGDEAFF
TGTGCCAGCAGTTGGGACAGGGGTGATGAAGCTTTCTTT
>few|-|TRBV7-8|TRBJ1-5
CASFEGPPYSNQPQHF
TGTGCCAGCTTCGAGGGGCCCCCTTATAGCAATCAGCCCCAGCATTTT
>-|-|TRBV21-1|TRBJ2-3
CASSKIRRDSVDTQYF
TGTGCCAGCAGCAAAATAAGGAGGGACTCAGTAGATACGCAGTATTTT
>few|TRBD2|TRBV9|TRBJ2-1
CASSGTSGGYNEQFF
TGTGCCAGCAGTGGGACTAGCGGGGGGTACAATGAGCAGTTCTTC
>-|TRBD2|TRBV12-3/TRBV12-4|TRBJ2-2
CASSSSGRNTGELFF
TGTGCCAGCAGTTCCAGCGGGAGGAACACCGGGGAGCTGTTTTTT